This TCR beta chain was sequenced during a study of blood T cell repertoires in COVID-19. Measured with immunoSEQ multiplex PCR; TCRdb has only the in-frame clones, and not every one. This sample has about 170,000 clones, with over 80% found just once. This clone was detected only once. The CDR3 runs to 16 residues. V was clipped by 3 bases and J by 6 bases, with 17 bases between them. Looked up from germline, CDR1 is LGHDT and CDR2 is YNNKEL (reference sequence). The sequence came from a woman in her forties or fifties with acute or convalescent COVID-19. The specimen was peripheral blood. The genes are TRBV3-1 (or the pseudogene TRBV3-2) and TRBJ1-4, with D perhaps matching TRBD1 (6 bases). The CDR3 reads CASSHPEGGADEKLFF. The CDR3 bases are TGTGCCAGCAGCCATCCTGAGGGGGGGGCGGATGAAAAACTGTTTTTT.